The rows below give T cell receptor beta chains drawn from one sample of a study of cytomegalovirus exposure and HLA in healthy donors. Sequencing was performed with immunoSEQ multiplex PCR; in TCRdb, only in-frame clones are kept and a portion is missing. The data contain 150,000 to 200,000 clones, 60% to 80% of them singletons. The sequencing input was PBMCs. The receptors originated from a woman in her 30s in good health and CMV-seronegative. CDR3s include the opening cysteine and the closing phenylalanine or tryptophan. The D gene is left open where the match is weak. A clone size is listed for some rows: how often the clone was seen (once, few, many), or a class if it is expanded.

abundance	j_gene	d_gene	v_gene	CDR3aa	CDR3nt
-	TRBJ1-6	TRBD1	TRBV7-9	CASGKSQGAYNSPLHF	TGTGCCAGCGGAAAGTCACAGGGGGCCTATAATTCACCCCTCCACTTT
-	TRBJ1-2	-	TRBV7-9	CASSPPEQGSYGYTF	TGTGCCAGCAGCCCCCCGGAACAGGGTAGCTATGGCTACACCTTC
-	TRBJ2-1	-	TRBV2	CASSGGQTQFF	TGTGCCAGCAGTGGTGGACAGACTCAGTTCTTC
-	TRBJ1-5	-	TRBV18	CASSPNAGESPQHF	TGTGCCAGCTCACCTAACGCAGGGGAGTCTCCCCAGCATTTT
-	TRBJ1-1	TRBD1	TRBV19	CASSTGGSPAEAFF	TGTGCCAGTAGTACAGGGGGCAGTCCCGCTGAAGCTTTCTTT
-	TRBJ1-2	TRBD1	TRBV5-4	CASSSLDRTEWYGYTF	TGTGCCAGCAGCTCATTGGACAGGACAGAGTGGTATGGCTACACCTTC
-	TRBJ2-1	-	TRBV12-2	CASRPVGGLHNEQFF	TGTGCAAGTCGCCCGGTAGGAGGGCTTCACAATGAGCAGTTCTTC
-	TRBJ1-2	-	TRBV11-1	CASSLRPGDGRSGYTF	TGTGCCAGCAGCTTAAGGCCAGGGGACGGCAGAAGTGGCTACACCTTC
-	TRBJ1-2	TRBD1	TRBV7-9	CASSSVGTDHYGYTF	TGTGCCAGCAGCTCCGTAGGGACAGACCACTATGGCTACACCTTC
-	TRBJ2-5	TRBD2	TRBV19	CASSREGPGTNIQETQYF	TGTGCCAGTAGTAGGGAAGGGCCCGGGACTAACATCCAAGAGACCCAGTACTTC
-	TRBJ1-5	TRBD1	TRBV27	CASSLSTGQRTQHF	TGTGCCAGCAGTTTATCGACAGGGCAGCGGACCCAGCATTTT
-	TRBJ2-1	-	TRBV2	CASRQSGEQFF	TGTGCCAGCAGACAGTCCGGTGAGCAGTTCTTC
once	TRBJ2-2	TRBD1	TRBV29-1	CSVVRDRGTGELFF	TGCAGCGTTGTCCGGGACAGGGGCACCGGGGAGCTGTTTTTT
-	TRBJ2-5	-	TRBV5-5	CASSHTSTSQETQYF	TGTGCCAGCAGCCACACTTCCACTAGCCAAGAGACCCAGTACTTC
-	TRBJ1-2	TRBD1	TRBV30	CAWSVGQGGHYGYTF	TGTGCCTGGAGTGTTGGACAGGGTGGGCACTATGGCTACACCTTC
-	TRBJ1-1	TRBD1	TRBV15	CATSRETGANTEAFF	TGTGCCACCAGCAGAGAGACAGGGGCGAACACTGAAGCTTTCTTT
-	TRBJ1-1	-	TRBV19	CASRRGIEAFF	TGTGCCAGTAGGAGAGGGATTGAAGCTTTCTTT
-	TRBJ2-5	TRBD2	TRBV14	CASSPPHGGRRGEETQYF	TGTGCCAGCAGCCCACCCCACGGGGGGAGAAGAGGGGAAGAGACCCAGTACTTC
-	TRBJ1-2	TRBD1	TRBV2	CASSVGQGYYGYTF	TGTGCCAGCAGTGTGGGACAGGGCTACTATGGCTACACCTTC
-	TRBJ1-2	-	TRBV28	CASSLEGVGYTF	TGTGCCAGCAGTTTAGAGGGGGTAGGCTACACCTTC
-	TRBJ1-1	-	TRBV7-9	CASSLEQGTEAFF	TGTGCCAGCAGCTTAGAGCAGGGGACTGAAGCTTTCTTT
-	TRBJ2-2	TRBD2	TRBV2	CASSRGGGAGELFF	TGTGCCAGCAGCAGAGGCGGGGGTGCCGGGGAGCTGTTTTTT
-	TRBJ1-5	TRBD1	TRBV19	CASSPYKRTGDQPQHF	TGTGCCAGTAGTCCATATAAACGGACAGGGGACCAGCCCCAGCATTTT
-	TRBJ2-3	-	TRBV18	CASSPPRLTDTQYF	TGTGCCAGCTCACCACCGCGCTTGACAGATACGCAGTATTTT
-	TRBJ2-6	TRBD2	TRBV10-3	CAISVGTSGGQNSGANVLTF	TGTGCCATCAGCGTAGGGACTAGCGGGGGGCAAAACTCTGGGGCCAACGTCCTGACTTTC
-	TRBJ2-5	TRBD1	TRBV5-1	CASSLRQGEETQYF	TGCGCCAGCAGCCTACGACAGGGAGAGGAGACCCAGTACTTC
few	TRBJ1-2	TRBD1	TRBV2	CASSPDRGAYGYTF	TGTGCCAGCAGTCCTGACAGGGGGGCTTATGGCTACACCTTC
-	TRBJ2-1	-	TRBV5-4	CASSLSTSMHEQFF	TGTGCCAGCAGCTTGTCAACTAGCATGCATGAGCAGTTCTTC
once	TRBJ2-7	TRBD1	TRBV11-2	CASSQGQNSYEQYF	TGTGCCAGCAGCCAGGGACAGAACTCCTACGAGCAGTACTTC
-	TRBJ1-2	-	TRBV27	CASSLKITPNPNYGYTF	TGTGCCAGCAGTTTGAAGATCACCCCTAACCCTAACTATGGCTACACCTTC
-	TRBJ1-3	TRBD1	TRBV10-3	CAISAGQGPPGNTIYF	TGTGCCATCAGTGCCGGACAGGGGCCTCCTGGAAACACCATATATTTT
-	TRBJ2-5	-	TRBV20-1	CSATEETQYF	TGCAGTGCTACCGAGGAGACCCAGTACTTC
-	TRBJ1-1	-	TRBV2	CASSDEGIAEAFF	TGTGCCAGCAGTGATGAGGGAATTGCTGAAGCTTTCTTT
few	TRBJ1-5	-	TRBV15	CATSRGSGAFSNQPQHF	TGTGCCACCAGCAGAGGGAGCGGGGCTTTTAGCAATCAGCCCCAGCATTTT
-	TRBJ2-3	-	TRBV16	CASNTQRRDWGTQYF	TGTGCCAGCAACACTCAAAGGAGGGACTGGGGTACGCAGTATTTT
few	TRBJ1-6	TRBD1	TRBV6-6	CASSTGQGDFSPLHF	TGTGCCAGCAGTACGGGACAGGGGGACTTTTCACCCCTCCACTTT
-	TRBJ2-1	-	TRBV25-1	CASSAQGRDEQFF	TGTGCCAGCAGTGCCCAGGGTAGGGATGAGCAGTTCTTC
-	TRBJ2-3	TRBD2	TRBV5-1	CASSSGLADTDTQYF	TGCGCCAGCAGCTCCGGACTAGCGGACACAGATACGCAGTATTTT
-	TRBJ2-7	TRBD1	TRBV6-6	CASSYSGTGPHEQYF	TGTGCCAGCAGTTACTCCGGGACAGGGCCCCACGAGCAGTACTTC
-	TRBJ1-2	TRBD1	TRBV9	CASSVLVSGGSGYTF	TGTGCCAGCAGCGTGTTAGTTTCAGGGGGCTCTGGCTACACCTTC
-	TRBJ2-6	-	TRBV4-1	CASSQGDSGWDSGANVLTF	TGCGCCAGCAGCCAAGGTGACAGTGGATGGGACTCTGGGGCCAACGTCCTGACTTTC
once	TRBJ1-2	TRBD1	TRBV6-1	CASSDKGALGYTF	TGTGCCAGCAGTGATAAGGGGGCGCTTGGCTACACCTTC
few	TRBJ1-1	TRBD1	TRBV29-1	CSATGTGGSANTEAFF	TGCAGCGCAACCGGGACAGGCGGTTCAGCGAACACTGAAGCTTTCTTT
-	TRBJ1-1	TRBD1	TRBV7-9	CASRRRGRKLNTEAFF	TGTGCCAGCCGACGCAGGGGGCGCAAACTGAACACTGAAGCTTTCTTT
-	TRBJ1-1	-	TRBV5-1	CASSTDRATEAFF	TGCGCCAGCAGCACGGACAGAGCCACTGAAGCTTTCTTT
few	TRBJ2-5	TRBD1	TRBV6-6	CASSYVGTVQETQYF	TGTGCCAGCAGTTACGTCGGGACAGTACAAGAGACCCAGTACTTC
-	TRBJ1-2	TRBD1	TRBV30	CAWSDPGTVEGYTF	TGTGCCTGGAGTGACCCGGGGACAGTCGAAGGCTACACCTTC
-	TRBJ2-3	TRBD2	TRBV5-4	CASSLSLAGPADTQYF	TGTGCCAGCAGCTTGAGTCTAGCGGGGCCCGCAGATACGCAGTATTTT
-	TRBJ1-1	TRBD1	TRBV5-1	CASSFEWAGGYTEAFF	TGCGCCAGCAGCTTCGAATGGGCAGGGGGCTACACTGAAGCTTTCTTT
-	TRBJ1-2	TRBD1	TRBV9	CASRPEAKQGRYTF	TGTGCCAGCCGTCCTGAGGCCAAACAGGGGCGCTACACCTTC
-	TRBJ1-4	-	TRBV2	CASSESTDNNEKLFF	TGTGCCAGCAGTGAATCAACGGACAATAATGAAAAACTGTTTTTT
-	TRBJ2-5	-	TRBV19	CASSMGQLTYQETQYF	TGTGCCAGTAGTATGGGCCAGCTAACGTACCAAGAGACCCAGTACTTC
-	TRBJ2-7	-	TRBV5-1	CASAEGGGLFYEQYF	TGCGCCAGCGCCGAGGGAGGGGGACTCTTCTACGAGCAGTACTTC
once	TRBJ1-5	-	TRBV2	CASRGSEGNQPQHF	TGTGCCAGCCGGGGGTCGGAGGGCAATCAGCCCCAGCATTTT
-	TRBJ1-1	TRBD1	TRBV28	CASSAQGRPEAFF	TGTGCCAGCAGTGCACAGGGGCGGCCTGAAGCTTTCTTT